Reported below is one T cell receptor beta chain. Use of 60 Vbeta and 13 Jbeta primers characterized the PCR. Sequenced by immunoSEQ multiplex PCR; TCRdb stores in-frame clones only, minus some. The sample table sets out about 31,000 clones. The sample belongs to a study of cytomegalovirus exposure and HLA in healthy donors. The CDR3 has 14 amino acids. Between the trimmed V and J ends, which lost 6 bases and 8 bases, there was a span of 17 bases. The germline V gene has CDR1 SGHTS and CDR2 YDEGEE. Sequences were obtained from PBMCs. The TCR was taken from a female donor in good health and CMV-seronegative. The chain joins TRBV5-8 to TRBJ1-4, with D possibly TRBD1 on 6 matching bases. This CDR3 reads CASTFWNREEKLFF. Written as DNA, the CDR3 is TGTGCCAGCACTTTTTGGAACAGGGAAGAAAAACTGTTTTTT.